Listed below are T cell receptor beta chains from one sample, sequenced in a study of long-term antiretroviral therapy in people with HIV. Measured with immunoSEQ multiplex PCR; TCRdb has only the in-frame clones, and not every one. The sample lists almost 25,000 clones, roughly 84% seen once, with more than 2% in the top ten. Sequenced here: unsorted PBMCs, sampled 3 years after starting antiretroviral therapy. The source is a man aged 45-65 years with HIV. Each CDR3 is given with its conserved first and last residue. The D gene is left open where the match is weak. Clone size is stated in some rows and not others, as once, few, many or a class when expanded.

>TRBD1|TRBV6-5|TRBJ1-2|few
CASSPGQGVGGYTF
TGTGCCAGCAGTCCGGGACAGGGGGTCGGTGGCTACACCTTC
>TRBD1|TRBV9|TRBJ2-2|NA
CASSFRTGLNTGELFF
TGTGCCAGCAGCTTCCGGACAGGGCTGAACACCGGGGAGCTGTTTTTT
>TRBD2|TRBV4-1|TRBJ2-7|NA
CASSKGTSGSWYEQYF
TGCGCCAGCAGCAAAGGGACTAGCGGGAGTTGGTACGAGCAGTACTTC
>NA|TRBV7-8|TRBJ1-1|NA
CASSWGGMNTEAFF
TGTGCCAGCAGCTGGGGGGGTATGAACACTGAAGCTTTCTTT
>NA|TRBV9|TRBJ2-3|once
CASSNTDTQYF
TGTGCCAGCAGTAACACAGATACGCAGTATTTT
>TRBD1|TRBV5-1|TRBJ1-2|NA
CASSIETGTGENYGYTF
TGCGCCAGCAGCATCGAAACCGGGACAGGGGAGAACTATGGCTACACCTTC
>TRBD2|TRBV5-4|TRBJ2-7|NA
CASSFPGTSSYEQYF
TGTGCCAGCAGCTTCCCGGGGACTAGCAGCTACGAGCAGTACTTC
>TRBD1|TRBV7-9|TRBJ1-1|NA
CASSSLTGGHTEAFF
TGTGCCAGCAGCTCCTTGACAGGGGGGCACACTGAAGCTTTCTTT
>NA|TRBV5-8|TRBJ2-3|NA
CASSSGLLRSGTDTQYF
TGTGCCAGCAGCTCTGGACTGCTCAGGAGCGGCACAGATACGCAGTATTTT
>NA|TRBV9|TRBJ2-7|NA
CASSVGGRYEQYF
TGTGCCAGCAGCGTAGGGGGGAGGTACGAGCAGTACTTC
>NA|TRBV7-9|TRBJ2-1|NA
CASSLGANEQFF
TGTGCCAGCAGCTTAGGAGCCAATGAGCAGTTCTTC
>NA|TRBV7-9|TRBJ1-1|NA
CASSADSPEAFF
TGTGCCAGCAGCGCGGACAGCCCTGAAGCTTTCTTT
>NA|TRBV9|TRBJ1-2|NA
CASNTPHGPGAHGYTF
TGTGCCAGCAACACGCCTCACGGTCCGGGGGCCCATGGCTACACCTTC
>TRBD1|TRBV5-5|TRBJ2-7|NA
CASSSEGQAFYPLAYEQYF
TGTGCCAGCAGCTCCGAGGGACAGGCCTTCTACCCATTAGCCTACGAGCAGTACTTC
>NA|TRBV11-3|TRBJ2-7|NA
CASSFEGGSSFSYEQYF
TGTGCCAGCAGCTTTGAAGGGGGGAGTAGTTTCTCCTACGAGCAGTACTTC
>TRBD1|TRBV19|TRBJ2-7|few
CASSWGQTYEQYF
TGTGCCAGTAGCTGGGGACAGACCTACGAGCAGTACTTC
>TRBD1|TRBV28|TRBJ1-5|NA
CASSPRTGSSNQPQHF
TGTGCCAGCAGTCCGAGGACAGGGTCGAGCAATCAGCCCCAGCATTTT
>NA|TRBV7-9|TRBJ2-7|NA
CASRWRDHSEQYF
TGTGCCAGCCGCTGGCGGGATCATTCGGAGCAGTACTTC
>NA|TRBV28|TRBJ2-2|NA
CASSPPDAANTGELFF
TGTGCCAGCAGTCCCCCTGACGCCGCGAACACCGGGGAGCTGTTTTTT
>NA|TRBV28|TRBJ1-2|few
CASRTGYLYGYTF
TGTGCCAGCAGGACAGGCTATCTCTATGGCTACACCTTC
>NA|TRBV30|TRBJ1-5|NA
CAWSVTGLSNQPQHF
TGTGCCTGGAGTGTGACGGGGCTTAGCAATCAGCCCCAGCATTTT
>NA|TRBV28|TRBJ1-2|NA
CASSFLLGAQGYTF
TGTGCCAGCAGTTTCCTCTTGGGGGCGCAAGGCTACACCTTC
>TRBD2|TRBV11-2|TRBJ2-5|NA
CASSLTGGTQETQYF
TGTGCCAGCAGCTTGACGGGAGGGACCCAAGAGACCCAGTACTTC
>TRBD1|TRBV10-2|TRBJ1-1|NA
CASGTGGYTEAFF
TGCGCCAGCGGGACAGGGGGCTACACTGAAGCTTTCTTT
>TRBD1|TRBV18|TRBJ2-3|NA
CASSPSLGQATDTQYF
TGTGCCAGCTCACCCTCGTTGGGACAGGCGACAGATACGCAGTATTTT
>TRBD2|TRBV29-1|TRBJ2-2|once
CSVERDYTGELFF
TGCAGCGTTGAGAGGGACTATACCGGGGAGCTGTTTTTT
>NA|TRBV7-8|TRBJ2-1|NA
CASSREAREQFF
TGTGCCAGCAGCCGCGAAGCGCGGGAGCAGTTCTTC
>NA|TRBV29-1|TRBJ1-1|NA
CSAQWGGTEAFF
TGCAGCGCCCAATGGGGGGGAACTGAAGCTTTCTTT
>TRBD1|TRBV9|TRBJ2-3|NA
CASSVDRGRDTQYF
TGTGCCAGCAGCGTGGACAGGGGAAGAGATACGCAGTATTTT
>NA|TRBV5-1|TRBJ1-2|NA
CASSLGLRGHGFYGYTF
TGCGCCAGCAGCTTGGGATTACGGGGGCACGGATTCTATGGCTACACCTTC
>NA|TRBV15|TRBJ1-2|few
CATRADRLLYGYTF
TGTGCCACCAGGGCGGACAGATTACTCTATGGCTACACCTTC
>NA|TRBV5-1|TRBJ1-2|NA
CASSLAEGNYGYTF
TGCGCCAGCAGCTTGGCCGAGGGGAACTATGGCTACACCTTC
>TRBD1|TRBV11-3|TRBJ1-1|NA
CASSDPGTGVNTEAFF
TGTGCCAGCAGCGACCCCGGGACAGGGGTGAACACTGAAGCTTTCTTT
>NA|TRBV27|TRBJ1-6|NA
CASSLLEGLGNSPLHF
TGTGCCAGCAGTTTATTAGAGGGCCTTGGGAATTCACCCCTCCACTTT
>TRBD2|TRBV10-3|TRBJ2-2|few
CAIGTSNTGELFF
TGTGCCATCGGGACTAGCAACACCGGGGAGCTGTTTTTT
>NA|TRBV6-5|TRBJ1-1|once
CASSKKMNTEAFF
TGTGCCAGCAGCAAAAAAATGAACACTGAAGCTTTCTTT
>NA|TRBV4-1|TRBJ2-7|NA
CASSLRVRSRYEQYF
TGCGCCAGCAGCCTTAGAGTTCGCAGTCGCTACGAGCAGTACTTC
>NA|TRBV2|TRBJ2-7|NA
CASSEALSGPAYEQYF
TGTGCCAGCAGTGAAGCCCTTAGCGGACCGGCCTACGAGCAGTACTTC
>NA|TRBV6-4|TRBJ2-7|NA
CASSRDGSSYEQYF
TGTGCCAGCAGCCGGGACGGATCCTCCTACGAGCAGTACTTC
>TRBD1|TRBV6-1|TRBJ1-2|NA
CASNFPGQGRYGYTF
TGTGCCAGCAACTTTCCGGGACAGGGACGATATGGCTACACCTTC
>NA|TRBV21-1|TRBJ1-5|NA
CASSKEQGQGQYQPQHF
TGTGCCAGCAGCAAAGAGCAAGGACAGGGGCAATATCAGCCCCAGCATTTT
>NA|TRBV7-2|TRBJ1-1|NA
CASSLGGWNTEAFF
TGTGCCAGCAGCTTAGGGGGGTGGAACACTGAAGCTTTCTTT
>TRBD1|TRBV19|TRBJ1-5|NA
CASSIEGAGYQPQHF
TGTGCCAGTAGTATTGAGGGGGCAGGGTATCAGCCCCAGCATTTT
>NA|TRBV19|TRBJ2-3|NA
CASSMSMGEDTQYF
TGTGCCAGTAGTATGTCGATGGGGGAAGATACGCAGTATTTT
>NA|TRBV6-1|TRBJ1-2|NA
CASRGALGYTF
TGTGCCAGCAGGGGGGCACTTGGCTACACCTTC
>NA|TRBV30|TRBJ1-1|NA
CAWGGNTEAFF
TGTGCCTGGGGGGGGAACACTGAAGCTTTCTTT